The clone carrying this T cell receptor (beta chain) was found a few times. What it binds is unknown. The data stem from a study of T-cell memory formation after mild COVID-19. Study-wide points: CD4/CD8 balance held among clones contracting day 15 to 85, and later expanders leaned CD4+.

The CDR3 consists of 14 residues. V trimming: 5 bases; J trimming: 7 bases; junction bases outside the gene matches: 6. CDR1 is LNHNV, CDR2 YYDKDF, per germline (reference sequence). TCRdb re-called the 5' RACE reads with MiXCR, one entry per CDR3 protein. The data hold fewer than 250,000 distinct CDR3 sequences, with about 10% observed a single time. Source material: PBMCs or a T cell subset sorted from them (not recorded which). The clonotype comes from a young man who had mild COVID-19 (a few samples of this study predate the infection). Cell type and time point are not known. This chain uses TRBV15 with TRBJ2-4; 9 nucleotides line up with TRBD1. The CDR3 loop is CATSVDRGTNIQYF. The CDR3 DNA follows: TGTGCCACCAGCGTCGACAGGGGGACGAACATTCAGTACTTC.